The present entry profiles one TCR beta chain with its context. The antigen is not known. At one boundary the junction diverges from the germline segment, which might be a read error. CDR1 is LGHNA, CDR2 YNFKEQ, per germline. This CDR3 spans 15 amino acids. The source of the sample is a study of blood T cells in healthy people across ages. Study findings and constraints: PBMCs went unsorted, and a conclusive naive versus antigen-experienced comparison was therefore prevented.

Then a second PCR, running roughly 7 to 12 cycles, was carried out with a sample-barcoded 5' primer and a J-beta primer mix. TCRdb reprocessed the 5' RACE reads with MiXCR, giving one entry per CDR3 protein. The sample contains hundreds of thousands of distinct CDR3 sequences, about 56% of which appear only once. In each sample, at least 6.5 million PBMCs were isolated. The rearrangement links TRBV4-2 to TRBJ1-2, with unresolved D. The sequencing sample was made of blood. The receptor comes from a man aged 35 to 55 in good health. The CDR3 loop reads CASSPTAETNYDYTF. In DNA, the CDR3 is TGTGCCAGCAGCCCTACAGCGGAGACTAACTATGACTACACCTTC.